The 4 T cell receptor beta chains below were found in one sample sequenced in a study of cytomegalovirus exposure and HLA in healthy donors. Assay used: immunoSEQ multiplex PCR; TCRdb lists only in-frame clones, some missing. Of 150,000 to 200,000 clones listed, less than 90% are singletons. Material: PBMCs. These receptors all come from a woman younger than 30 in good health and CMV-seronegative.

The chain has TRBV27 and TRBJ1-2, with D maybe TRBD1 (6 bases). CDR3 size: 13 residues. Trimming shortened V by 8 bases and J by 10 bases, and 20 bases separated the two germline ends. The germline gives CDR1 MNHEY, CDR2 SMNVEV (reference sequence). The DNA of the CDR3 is TGTGCCAGCCTCGATACGGGACAAGGGGTCTACACCTTC. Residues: CASLDTGQGVYTF.

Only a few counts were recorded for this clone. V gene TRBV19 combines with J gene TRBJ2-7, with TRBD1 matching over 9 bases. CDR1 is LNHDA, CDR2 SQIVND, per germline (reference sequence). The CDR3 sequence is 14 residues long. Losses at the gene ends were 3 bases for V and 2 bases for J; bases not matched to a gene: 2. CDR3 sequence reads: CASSMGTGPYEQYF. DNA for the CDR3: TGTGCCAGTAGTATGGGGACAGGGCCCTACGAGCAGTACTTC.

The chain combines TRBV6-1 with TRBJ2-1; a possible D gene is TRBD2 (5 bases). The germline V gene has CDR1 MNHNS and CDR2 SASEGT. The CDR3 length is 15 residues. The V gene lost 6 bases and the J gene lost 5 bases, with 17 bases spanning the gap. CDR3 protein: CASRSRRWNNNEQFF. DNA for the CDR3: TGTGCCAGCAGGAGCAGGAGGTGGAATAACAATGAGCAGTTCTTC.

The chain's CDR3 is CASEVRTGVTGELFF. CDR3 DNA: TGTGCCAGCGAAGTCCGGACAGGGGTAACCGGGGAGCTGTTTTTT. This sequence joins TRBV25-1 and TRBJ2-2, with 9 positions matching TRBD1. CDR1 MGHDK and CDR2 SYGVNS come from the germline V gene. CDR3 length: 15 residues. V lost 8 bases and J lost 5; bases outside the gene matches: 9.